This T cell receptor (beta chain) was sequenced in a study of control samples from healthy donors and cancer patients. CDR1 is SGDLS, CDR2 YYNGEE, per germline. V was pared by 4 bases and J by 0 bases, with 13 bases of the junction left unmatched. CDR3 size: 17 residues. Repertoires were generated with immunoSEQ multiplex PCR, while TCRdb's copy carries only in-frame clones and drops some. This table has around 75,000 clones, 80% to 95% appearing once. The rearrangement uses TRBV9 and TRBJ2-7, with 7 bases aligning to TRBD1. Specimen: blood. This clonotype originated in a woman aged 55 to 70 in good health. The CDR3 DNA is TGTGCCAGCAGCTCCCTAGTCGGACAGGCGCGCTCCTACGAGCAGTACTTC. It translates to CASSSLVGQARSYEQYF.